These T cell receptor beta chains were read from a single sample in a study of response to subunit inactivated influenza vaccine. TCRdb re-analysed the RT-PCR reads in MiXCR, keeping a single row per CDR3 protein. Of 500,000 to 550,000 distinct CDR3 sequences in the sample, approximately 7.1% were seen once. Sequenced material: PBMCs from blood, taken around 25 months after vaccination. These TCRs come from a man between 50 and 75 years old who received an inactivated influenza vaccine. Each CDR3 is given with its conserved first and last residue. A D gene is named only where the DNA matches it firmly. Clone size appears in some rows only: once, few, many, or a class for an expanded clone.

V	D	size	J	CDR3	DNA
TRBV19	-	few	TRBJ2-1	CTSSARDRSLYNEQFF	TGTACCAGTAGTGCGCGGGACCGCAGCCTCTACAATGAGCAGTTCTTC
TRBV12-3/TRBV12-4	-	many	TRBJ1-2	CASSPQGILSGYTF	TGTGCCAGCAGTCCCCAAGGTATACTCTCTGGCTACACCTTC
TRBV4-1	TRBD2	-	TRBJ2-7	CASSQDFYSGGFSGEQYF	TGCGCCAGCAGCCAAGACTTTTATAGCGGGGGGTTCTCCGGCGAGCAGTACTTC
TRBV6-1	TRBD2	many	TRBJ2-1	CASSKLDGGTDNEQFF	TGTGCCAGCAGCAAGTTGGACGGGGGGACCGACAATGAGCAGTTCTTC
TRBV25-1	TRBD2	many	TRBJ2-7	CASSGGTSGPSYEQYF	TGTGCCAGCAGTGGCGGGACTAGCGGGCCCTCCTACGAGCAGTACTTC
TRBV6-2/TRBV6-3	-	many	TRBJ2-5	CASRRDQTETQYF	TGTGCCAGCAGACGGGACCAAACGGAGACCCAGTACTTC
TRBV12-3/TRBV12-4	-	few	TRBJ1-6	CASSVRPSPLHF	TGTGCCAGCAGTGTTCGACCGTCACCCCTCCACTTT
TRBV27	TRBD2	few	TRBJ2-7	CASSLGPEAGGPYEQYF	TGTGCCAGCAGTTTAGGTCCGGAGGCGGGAGGGCCCTACGAGCAGTACTTC
TRBV7-9	-	-	TRBJ1-3	CASSLTGLSGNTIYF	TGTGCCAGCAGCTTAACGGGACTGTCTGGAAACACCATATATTTT
TRBV4-1	TRBD1	many	TRBJ1-2	CASSQETGGSNYGYTF	TGCGCCAGCAGCCAAGAGACAGGGGGGTCCAATTATGGCTACACCTTC
TRBV18	-	-	TRBJ2-7	CASSSDRTEQYF	TGTGCCAGCTCATCCGATCGGACCGAGCAGTACTTC
TRBV5-1	-	many	TRBJ1-4	CASSLARGLQEKLFF	TGCGCCAGCAGCTTGGCGAGAGGGCTGCAGGAAAAACTGTTTTTT
TRBV12-3/TRBV12-4	-	-	TRBJ1-5	CASSNQVGISNQPQHF	TGTGCCAGCAGTAATCAGGTCGGCATTAGCAATCAGCCCCAGCATTTT
TRBV12-3/TRBV12-4	TRBD2	few	TRBJ2-7	CASSQPGGGEQYF	TGTGCCAGCAGCCAGCCGGGAGGTGGAGAGCAGTACTTC
TRBV10-1	-	-	TRBJ2-5	CASSVGREETQYF	TGCGCCAGCAGTGTGGGCAGAGAAGAGACCCAGTACTTC
TRBV4-3	TRBD2	few	TRBJ2-5	CASSQSLAGGQETQYF	TGCGCCAGCAGCCAAAGCCTAGCGGGGGGGCAAGAGACCCAGTACTTC
TRBV20-1	TRBD2	many	TRBJ2-3	CSAPMGLAGTDTQYF	TGCAGTGCTCCGATGGGACTAGCGGGGACAGATACGCAGTATTTT
TRBV18	-	few	TRBJ1-1	CASSPGQDWGEAFF	TGTGCCAGCTCACCGGGCCAGGATTGGGGTGAAGCTTTCTTT
TRBV29-1	-	-	TRBJ1-3	CSVEWGASGNTIYF	TGCAGCGTTGAATGGGGGGCCTCTGGAAACACCATATATTTT
TRBV20-1	-	-	TRBJ2-7	CSAPGRSSYEQYF	TGCAGTGCTCCCGGACGGAGCTCCTACGAGCAGTACTTC
TRBV18	-	few	TRBJ2-7	CASSPQSSYEQYF	TGTGCCAGCTCACCGCAGAGCTCCTACGAGCAGTACTTC
TRBV19	-	many	TRBJ1-1	CASSNRMNTEAFF	TGTGCCAGTAGTAACAGGATGAACACTGAAGCTTTCTTT
TRBV11-3	TRBD2	-	TRBJ2-5	CASSPVPRREKEETQYF	TGTGCCAGCAGCCCCGTCCCCAGGCGGGAGAAGGAAGAGACCCAGTACTTC
TRBV29-1	-	many	TRBJ2-2	CSAGPGTKNTGELFF	TGCAGCGCTGGCCCCGGGACAAAGAACACCGGGGAGCTGTTTTTT
TRBV4-3	-	few	TRBJ1-5	CASSRRQQGPQPQHF	TGCGCCAGCAGCCGAAGACAACAGGGTCCTCAGCCCCAGCATTTT
TRBV9	-	-	TRBJ2-7	CASSVGVSGAMSEQYF	TGTGCCAGCAGCGTAGGCGTGTCTGGGGCGATGAGCGAGCAGTACTTC
TRBV20-1	-	-	TRBJ2-3	CSAFTGETDTQYF	TGCAGTGCTTTTACGGGAGAAACAGATACGCAGTATTTT
TRBV7-2	TRBD2	few	TRBJ2-1	CASRLQSGRFRDEQFF	TGTGCCAGCAGACTCCAAAGCGGGAGGTTCCGCGATGAGCAGTTCTTC
TRBV19	TRBD1	-	TRBJ1-1	CASTDRGRGMNTEAFF	TGTGCCAGTACGGACAGGGGGCGCGGGATGAACACTGAAGCTTTCTTT
TRBV3-1	TRBD2	-	TRBJ2-1	CASSIAGGAHEQFF	TGTGCCAGCAGCATAGCGGGGGGGGCCCATGAGCAGTTCTTC
TRBV2	TRBD2	many	TRBJ2-1	CASRKGVAGGNEQFF	TGTGCCAGCAGAAAAGGGGTAGCGGGCGGCAATGAGCAGTTCTTC
TRBV4-3	-	few	TRBJ1-1	CASTGGFRGNTEAFF	TGCGCCAGTACGGGGGGGTTCAGGGGAAACACTGAAGCTTTCTTT
TRBV29-1	-	many	TRBJ2-1	CSVGRVDPDEQFF	TGCAGCGTTGGGCGGGTGGACCCCGATGAGCAGTTCTTC
TRBV6-2/TRBV6-3	-	few	TRBJ1-3	CASQPGHDSGNTIYF	TGTGCCAGCCAGCCGGGACACGACTCTGGAAACACCATATATTTT
TRBV7-2	TRBD2	-	TRBJ2-5	CASSLSSGGRQETQYF	TGTGCCAGCAGCCTTTCTAGCGGGGGTCGTCAAGAGACCCAGTACTTC
TRBV11-2	-	-	TRBJ2-5	CASSLDKIETQYF	TGTGCCAGCAGCTTAGATAAAATAGAGACCCAGTACTTC
TRBV5-8	-	many	TRBJ2-1	CSSTQVNEQFF	TGTTCATCGACCCAAGTCAATGAGCAGTTCTTC